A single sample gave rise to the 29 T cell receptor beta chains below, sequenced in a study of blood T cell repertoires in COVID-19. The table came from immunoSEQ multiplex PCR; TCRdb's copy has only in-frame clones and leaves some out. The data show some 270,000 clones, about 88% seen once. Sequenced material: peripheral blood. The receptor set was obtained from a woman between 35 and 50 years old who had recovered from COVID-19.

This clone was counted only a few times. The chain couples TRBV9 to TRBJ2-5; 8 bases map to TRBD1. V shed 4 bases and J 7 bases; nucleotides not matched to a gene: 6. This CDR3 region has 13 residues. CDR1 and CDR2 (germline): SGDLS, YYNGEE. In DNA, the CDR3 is TGTGCCAGCAGCCCCCGGACAGGGTCGACCCAGTACTTC. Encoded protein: CASSPRTGSTQYF.

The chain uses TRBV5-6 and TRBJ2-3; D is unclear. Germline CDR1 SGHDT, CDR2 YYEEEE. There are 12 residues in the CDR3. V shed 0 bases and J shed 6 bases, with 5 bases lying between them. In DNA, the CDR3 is TGTGCCAGCAGCTTGGCGTCGGATACGCAGTATTTT. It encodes CASSLASDTQYF. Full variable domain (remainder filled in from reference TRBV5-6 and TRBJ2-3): DAGVTQSPTHLIKTRGQQVTLRCSPKSGHDTVSWYQQALGQGPQFIFQYYEEEERQRGNFPDRFSGHQFPNYSSELNVNALLLGDSALYLCASSLASDTQYFGPGTRLTVL.

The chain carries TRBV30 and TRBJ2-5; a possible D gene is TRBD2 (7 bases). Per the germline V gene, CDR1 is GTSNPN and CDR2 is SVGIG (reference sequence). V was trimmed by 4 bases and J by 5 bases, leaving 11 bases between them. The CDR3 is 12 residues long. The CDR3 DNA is TGTGCCTGGAATGGGGGGGGCGAGACCCAGTACTTC. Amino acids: CAWNGGGETQYF. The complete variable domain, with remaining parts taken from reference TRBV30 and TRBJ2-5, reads SQTIHQWPATLVQPVGSPLSLECTVEGTSNPNLYWYRQAAGRGLQLLFYSVGIGQISSEVPQNLSASRPQDRQFILSSKKLLLSDSGFYLCAWNGGGETQYFGPGTRLLVL.

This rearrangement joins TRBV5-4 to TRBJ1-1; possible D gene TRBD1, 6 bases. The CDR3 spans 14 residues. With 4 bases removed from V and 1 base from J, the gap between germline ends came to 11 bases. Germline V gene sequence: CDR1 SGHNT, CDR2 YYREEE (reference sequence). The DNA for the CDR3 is TGTGCCAGCAGCCGTAGGACAGCGAACACTGAAGCTTTCTTT. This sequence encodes CASSRRTANTEAFF. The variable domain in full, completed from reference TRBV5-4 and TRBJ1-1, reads ETGVTQSPTHLIKTRGQQVTLRCSSQSGHNTVSWYQQALGQGPQFIFQYYREEENGRGNFPPRFSGLQFPNYSSELNVNALELDDSALYLCASSRRTANTEAFFGQGTRLTVV.

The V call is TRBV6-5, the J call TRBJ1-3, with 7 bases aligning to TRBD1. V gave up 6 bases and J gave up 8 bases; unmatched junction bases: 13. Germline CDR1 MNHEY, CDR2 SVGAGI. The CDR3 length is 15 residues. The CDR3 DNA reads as TGTGCCAGCAGACCAATAAAAGGGGGCTCGGACACCATATATTTT. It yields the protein CASRPIKGGSDTIYF.

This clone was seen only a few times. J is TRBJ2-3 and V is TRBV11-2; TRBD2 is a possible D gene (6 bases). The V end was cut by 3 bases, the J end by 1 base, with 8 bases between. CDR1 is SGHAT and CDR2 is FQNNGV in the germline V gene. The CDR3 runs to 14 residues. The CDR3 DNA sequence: TGTGCCAGCAGCTTCGGGACTGGCACAGATACGCAGTATTTT. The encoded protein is CASSFGTGTDTQYF.

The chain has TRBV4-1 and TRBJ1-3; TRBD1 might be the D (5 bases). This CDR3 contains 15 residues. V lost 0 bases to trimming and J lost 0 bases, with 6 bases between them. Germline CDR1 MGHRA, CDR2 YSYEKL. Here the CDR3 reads CASSQDRDSGNTIYF. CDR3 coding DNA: TGCGCCAGCAGCCAAGACAGGGACTCTGGAAACACCATATATTTT.

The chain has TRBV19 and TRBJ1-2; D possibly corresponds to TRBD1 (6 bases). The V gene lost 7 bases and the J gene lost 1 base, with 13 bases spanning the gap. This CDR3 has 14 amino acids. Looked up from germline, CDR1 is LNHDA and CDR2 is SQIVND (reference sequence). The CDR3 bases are TGTGCCAGTATAAACAGGGAGAATAACTATGGCTACACCTTC. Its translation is CASINRENNYGYTF.

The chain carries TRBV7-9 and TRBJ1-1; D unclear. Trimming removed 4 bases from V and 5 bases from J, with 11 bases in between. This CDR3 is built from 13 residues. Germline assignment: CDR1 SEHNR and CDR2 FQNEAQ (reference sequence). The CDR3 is CASSWEIGTEAFF. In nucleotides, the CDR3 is TGTGCCAGCAGCTGGGAGATCGGGACTGAAGCTTTCTTT.

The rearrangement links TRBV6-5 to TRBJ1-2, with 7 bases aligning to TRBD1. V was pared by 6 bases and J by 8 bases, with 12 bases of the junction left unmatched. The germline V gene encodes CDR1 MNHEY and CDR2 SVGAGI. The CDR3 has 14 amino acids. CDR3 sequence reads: CASRTMDRSGGYTF. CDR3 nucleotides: TGTGCCAGCAGAACCATGGACAGGTCGGGGGGCTACACCTTC.

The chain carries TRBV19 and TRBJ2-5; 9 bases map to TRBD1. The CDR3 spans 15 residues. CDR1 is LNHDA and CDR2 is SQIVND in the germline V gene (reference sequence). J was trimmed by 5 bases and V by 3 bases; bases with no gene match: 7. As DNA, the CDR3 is TGTGCCAGTAGTATTGGGACAGGGTCGGGGGAGACCCAGTACTTC. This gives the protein CASSIGTGSGETQYF. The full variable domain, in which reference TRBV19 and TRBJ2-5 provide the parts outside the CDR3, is DGGITQSPKYLFRKEGQNVTLSCEQNLNHDAMYWYRQDPGQGLRLIYYSQIVNDFQKGDIAEGYSVSREKKESFPLTVTSAQKNPTAFYLCASSIGTGSGETQYFGPGTRLLVL.

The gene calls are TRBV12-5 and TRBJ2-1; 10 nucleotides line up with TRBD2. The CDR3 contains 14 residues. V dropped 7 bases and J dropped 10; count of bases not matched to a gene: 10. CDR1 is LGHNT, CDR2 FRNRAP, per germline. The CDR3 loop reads CASAMGLANAEQFF. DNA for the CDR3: TGTGCTAGTGCCATGGGACTAGCGAACGCAGAGCAGTTCTTC.

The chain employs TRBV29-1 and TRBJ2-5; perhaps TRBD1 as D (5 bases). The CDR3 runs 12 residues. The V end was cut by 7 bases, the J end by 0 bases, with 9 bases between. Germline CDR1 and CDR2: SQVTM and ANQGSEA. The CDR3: CSATDNQETQYF. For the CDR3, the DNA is TGCAGCGCGACGGACAACCAAGAGACCCAGTACTTC.

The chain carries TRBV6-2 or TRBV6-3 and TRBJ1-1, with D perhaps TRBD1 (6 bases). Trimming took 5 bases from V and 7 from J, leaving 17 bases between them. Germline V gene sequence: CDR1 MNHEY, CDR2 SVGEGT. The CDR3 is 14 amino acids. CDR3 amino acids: CASSQIGTHIEAFF. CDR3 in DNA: TGTGCCAGCAGTCAGATCGGGACACATATTGAAGCTTTCTTT.

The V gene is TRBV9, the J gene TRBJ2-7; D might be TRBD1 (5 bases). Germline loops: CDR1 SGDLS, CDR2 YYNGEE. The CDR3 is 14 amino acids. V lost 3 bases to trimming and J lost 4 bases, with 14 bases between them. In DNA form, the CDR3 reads TGTGCCAGCAGCGCACTCGATCAGGGTTACGAGCAGTACTTC. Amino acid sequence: CASSALDQGYEQYF.

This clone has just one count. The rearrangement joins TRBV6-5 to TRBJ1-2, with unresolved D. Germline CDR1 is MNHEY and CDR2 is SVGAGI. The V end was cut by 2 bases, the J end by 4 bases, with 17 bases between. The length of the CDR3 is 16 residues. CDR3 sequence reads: CASSYGVGVGSYGYTF. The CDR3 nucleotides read TGTGCCAGCAGTTACGGTGTCGGGGTCGGGAGCTATGGCTACACCTTC.

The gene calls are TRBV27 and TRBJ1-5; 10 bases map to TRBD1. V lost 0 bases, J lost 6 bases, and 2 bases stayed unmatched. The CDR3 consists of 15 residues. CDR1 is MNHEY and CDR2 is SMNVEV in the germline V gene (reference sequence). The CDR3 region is CASSLSGTGAQPQHF. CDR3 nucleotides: TGTGCCAGCAGTTTATCCGGGACAGGGGCTCAGCCCCAGCATTTT.

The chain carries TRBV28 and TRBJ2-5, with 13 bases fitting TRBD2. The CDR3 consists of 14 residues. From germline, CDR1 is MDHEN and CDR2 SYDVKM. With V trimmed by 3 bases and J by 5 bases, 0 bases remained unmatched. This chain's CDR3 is CASSLTSGGETQYF. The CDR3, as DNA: TGTGCCAGCAGTTTGACTAGCGGGGGGGAGACCCAGTACTTC.

DNA for the CDR3: TGTGCCATCAGCCAGCTTAGGGACAGGATGAACACTGAAGCTTTCTTT. Translation gives CAISQLRDRMNTEAFF. The chain carries TRBV10-3 and TRBJ1-1; 8 positions agree with TRBD1. Trimming at V came to 6 bases and at J to 0 bases, leaving 9 bases not matched to a gene. The CDR3 length is 16 residues. In germline, CDR1 is ENHRY, CDR2 SYGVKD.

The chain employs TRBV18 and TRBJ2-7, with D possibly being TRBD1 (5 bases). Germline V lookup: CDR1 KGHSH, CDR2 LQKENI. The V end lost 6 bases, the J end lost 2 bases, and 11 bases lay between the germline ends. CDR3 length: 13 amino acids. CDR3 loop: CASSAAGPYEQYV. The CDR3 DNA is TGTGCCAGCTCGGCAGCAGGGCCCTACGAGCAGTACGTC.

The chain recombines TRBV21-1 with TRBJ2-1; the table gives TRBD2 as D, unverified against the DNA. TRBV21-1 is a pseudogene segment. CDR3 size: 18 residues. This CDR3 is CASSKDPASGSSYNEQFF. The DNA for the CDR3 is TGTGCCAGCAGCAAAGATCCGGCTAGCGGTAGCTCCTACAATGAGCAGTTCTTC.

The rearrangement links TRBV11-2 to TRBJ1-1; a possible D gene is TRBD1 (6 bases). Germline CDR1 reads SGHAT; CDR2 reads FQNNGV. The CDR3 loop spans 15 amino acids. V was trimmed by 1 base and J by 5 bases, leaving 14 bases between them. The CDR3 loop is CASSLAAGAATEAFF. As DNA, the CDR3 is TGTGCCAGCAGCTTAGCCGCAGGGGCTGCGACTGAAGCTTTCTTT.

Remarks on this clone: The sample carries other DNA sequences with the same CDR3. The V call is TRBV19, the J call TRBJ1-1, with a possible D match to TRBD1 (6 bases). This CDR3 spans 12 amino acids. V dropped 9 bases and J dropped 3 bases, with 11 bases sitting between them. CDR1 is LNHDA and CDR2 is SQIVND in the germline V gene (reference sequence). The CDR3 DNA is TGTGCCAGCTCACAGGGCGACACTGAAGCTTTCTTT. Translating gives CASSQGDTEAFF. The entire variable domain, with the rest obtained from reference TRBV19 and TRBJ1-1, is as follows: DGGITQSPKYLFRKEGQNVTLSCEQNLNHDAMYWYRQDPGQGLRLIYYSQIVNDFQKGDIAEGYSVSREKKESFPLTVTSAQKNPTAFYLCASSQGDTEAFFGQGTRLTVV.

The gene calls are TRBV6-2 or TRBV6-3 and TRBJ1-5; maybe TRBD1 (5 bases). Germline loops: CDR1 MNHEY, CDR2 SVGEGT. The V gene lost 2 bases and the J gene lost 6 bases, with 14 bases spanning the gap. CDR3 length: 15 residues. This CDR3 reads CASSYPDSFSQPQHF. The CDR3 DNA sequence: TGTGCCAGCAGTTACCCAGACAGCTTTAGTCAGCCCCAGCATTTT.

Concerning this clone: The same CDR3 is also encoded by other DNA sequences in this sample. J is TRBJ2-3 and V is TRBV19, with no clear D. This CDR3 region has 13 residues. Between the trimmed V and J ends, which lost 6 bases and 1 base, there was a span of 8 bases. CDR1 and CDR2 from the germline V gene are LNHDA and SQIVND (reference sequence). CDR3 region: CASSPGGTDTQYF. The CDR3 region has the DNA TGTGCCAGTAGCCCCGGAGGCACAGATACGCAGTATTTT.

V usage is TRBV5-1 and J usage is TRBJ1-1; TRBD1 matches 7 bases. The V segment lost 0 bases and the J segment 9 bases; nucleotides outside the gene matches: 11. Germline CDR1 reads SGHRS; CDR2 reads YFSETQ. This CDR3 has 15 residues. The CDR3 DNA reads TGCGCCAGCAGCTTGGTTGGTGGGCAGGGGGTACAAGCTTTCTTT. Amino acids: CASSLVGGQGVQAFF. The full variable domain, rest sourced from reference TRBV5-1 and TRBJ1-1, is KAGVTQTPRYLIKTRGQQVTLSCSPISGHRSVSWYQQTPGQGLQFLFEYFSETQRNKGNFPGRFSGRQFSNSRSEMNVSTLELGDSALYLCASSLVGGQGVQAFFGQGTRLTVV.

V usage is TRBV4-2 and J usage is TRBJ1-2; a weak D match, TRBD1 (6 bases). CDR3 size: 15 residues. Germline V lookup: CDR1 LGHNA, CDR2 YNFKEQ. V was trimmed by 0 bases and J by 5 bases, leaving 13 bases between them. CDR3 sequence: CASSQDLTGAYGYTF. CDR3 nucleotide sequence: TGTGCCAGCAGCCAAGATCTGACAGGAGCTTATGGCTACACCTTC.

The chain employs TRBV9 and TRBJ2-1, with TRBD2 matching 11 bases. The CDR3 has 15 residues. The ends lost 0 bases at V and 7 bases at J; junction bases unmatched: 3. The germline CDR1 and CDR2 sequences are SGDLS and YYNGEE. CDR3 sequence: CASSVVAGGKNEQFF. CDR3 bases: TGTGCCAGCAGCGTAGTAGCGGGGGGGAAGAATGAGCAGTTCTTC.

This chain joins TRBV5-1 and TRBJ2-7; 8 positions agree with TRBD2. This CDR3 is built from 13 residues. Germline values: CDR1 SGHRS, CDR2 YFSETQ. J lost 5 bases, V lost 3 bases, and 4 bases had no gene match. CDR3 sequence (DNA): TGCGCCAGCAGCTCCCGGGGGGGTAACGAGCAGTACTTC. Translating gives CASSSRGGNEQYF.